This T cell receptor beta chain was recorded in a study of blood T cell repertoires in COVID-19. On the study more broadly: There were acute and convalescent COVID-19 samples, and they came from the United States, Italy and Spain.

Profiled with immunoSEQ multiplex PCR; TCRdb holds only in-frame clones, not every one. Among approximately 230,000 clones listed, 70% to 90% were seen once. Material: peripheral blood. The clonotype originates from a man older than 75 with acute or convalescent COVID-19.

CDR3 in DNA: TGTGCCAGCAGCCGAAACTCCAGGACAGGGGGCACAGATACGCAGTATTTT. Its protein is CASSRNSRTGGTDTQYF. This chain joins TRBV6-2 or TRBV6-3 and TRBJ2-3; 9 positions match TRBD1. This CDR3 is built from 17 residues. V trimming: 6 bases; J trimming: 1 base; junction bases outside the gene matches: 11. CDR1 MNHEY and CDR2 SVGEGT come from the germline V gene.